This TCR beta chain was retrieved from a study of T cells in Graves' hyperthyroidism and ophthalmopathy. The CDR3 covers 13 residues. Germline lookup yields CDR1 SGHRS and CDR2 YFSETQ. Trimming removed 3 bases at V and 5 bases at J, with 9 bases between. TCR beta CDR3 region amplification was performed from RNA transcripts. RT-PCR in the first round (using the HTBI primer set) targeted the TCR CDR3. TCRdb reprocessed the multiplex PCR reads via MiXCR and lists one record per CDR3 protein. The sample carries hundreds of thousands of distinct CDR3 sequences, less than 25% recorded once. This clonotype was seen only a few times.

The sample consisted of blood. The sequence was collected from a man aged 25 to 45 with Graves' ophthalmopathy. The J gene is TRBJ1-5, the V gene TRBV5-1, with D maybe TRBD1 (5 bases). This CDR3 is CASSWDVDQPQHF. CDR3 nucleotide sequence: TGCGCCAGCAGCTGGGACGTTGATCAGCCCCAGCATTTT.